Below are 9 T cell receptor beta chains sequenced from a single sample in a study of CD8+ T cells in alopecia areata. Treatment: oral pan-JAK inhibitor, 5-10 mg twice daily. After isolation, RNA underwent reverse transcription to generate cDNA as the sequencing template. The protocol was immunoSEQ multiplex PCR, while the TCRdb copy is restricted to in-frame clones and leaves out a portion. Here the sample spans around 100,000 clones, 50% to 75% being singletons. The specimen was CD8+ T cells sorted from blood, collected at week 24, from a patient treated with tofacitinib. These receptors were taken from a human donor with alopecia areata.

The CDR3 protein is CASSVTGNTGELFF. The DNA of the CDR3 is TGTGCCAGCAGCGTCACAGGGAACACCGGGGAGCTGTTTTTT. The chain uses TRBV13 and TRBJ2-2, with a weak D call TRBD1 (5 bases). V was trimmed by 5 bases and J by 1 base, leaving 8 bases between them. This CDR3 is 14 amino acids long. Germline V gene sequence: CDR1 PRHDT, CDR2 FYEKMQ (reference sequence). Full variable domain (rest looked up from reference TRBV13 and TRBJ2-2): AAGVIQSPRHLIKEKRETATLKCYPIPRHDTVYWYQQGPGQDPQFLISFYEKMQSDKGSIPDRFSAQQFSDYHSELNMSSLELGDSALYFCASSVTGNTGELFFGEGSRLTVL.

This clone occurred once. This chain links TRBV9 with TRBJ2-5; 14 bases line up with TRBD2. This CDR3 has 15 residues. CDR1 is SGDLS and CDR2 is YYNGEE in the germline V gene. V gave up 0 bases and J gave up 5 bases; unmatched junction bases: 0. CDR3 bases: TGTGCCAGCAGCGTAGGGACTAGCGGGGGGGAGACCCAGTACTTC. Translated: CASSVGTSGGETQYF.

V usage is TRBV5-1 and J usage is TRBJ2-7; TRBD1 or TRBD2 may be the D gene (5 bases each). From germline, CDR1 is SGHRS and CDR2 YFSETQ. The V gene lost 2 bases and the J gene lost 0 bases, with 9 bases spanning the gap. CDR3 length: 14 residues. CDR3 in amino acids: CASSFEGTSYEQYF. DNA for the CDR3: TGCGCCAGCAGCTTCGAAGGGACCTCCTACGAGCAGTACTTC.

The chain recombines TRBV10-3 with TRBJ2-1; D remains unclear. This CDR3 spans 11 amino acids. The V end was cut by 4 bases, the J end by 9 bases, with 7 bases between. Germline V gene sequence: CDR1 ENHRY, CDR2 SYGVKD. CDR3 coding DNA: TGTGCCATCAGTGTTGGCGTTGAGCAGTTCTTC. This sequence encodes CAISVGVEQFF.

This clone appeared a few times. The V and J genes are TRBV5-6 and TRBJ1-5, with D possibly TRBD1 on 5 matching bases. V gave up 2 bases and J gave up 3 bases, with 9 bases separating them. Germline V CDR1 and CDR2: SGHDT, YYEEEE. There are 14 residues in the CDR3. The CDR3 region has the DNA TGTGCCAGCAGCTTCAGGGACTCCAATCAGCCCCAGCATTTT. Amino acids: CASSFRDSNQPQHF.

Points on this clone: The sample has other DNA sequences that encode this CDR3 too. V gene TRBV27 combines with J gene TRBJ1-5; D call uncertain. The CDR3 runs 14 residues. V was clipped by 5 bases and J by 0 bases, with 8 bases between them. Germline CDR1 reads MNHEY; CDR2 reads SMNVEV (reference sequence). The CDR3 is CASSPGSSNQPQHF. CDR3 nucleotides: TGTGCCAGCAGTCCCGGGAGTAGCAATCAGCCCCAGCATTTT.

The gene calls are TRBV2 and TRBJ1-1; TRBD1 is a possible D gene (6 bases). The ends were cut back, 8 bases at V and 10 bases at J, with 11 bases in the middle. Per germline, CDR1 SNHLY and CDR2 FYNNEI. The CDR3 is 10 amino acids. The CDR3 loop is CASPQGGAFF. Here the CDR3 DNA reads TGTGCCAGCCCGCAAGGGGGAGCTTTCTTT.

This clone was detected a few times. The sample contains more than one DNA sequence encoding this CDR3. This CDR3 reads CASSFGETQYF. The CDR3 region has the DNA TGTGCCAGCAGCTTCGGGGAGACCCAGTACTTC. The chain carries TRBV11-2 and TRBJ2-5; D is uncertain. Germline CDR1 reads SGHAT; CDR2 reads FQNNGV. This CDR3 has 11 residues. V was pared by 3 bases and J by 5 bases, with 4 bases between. The full variable domain, its missing parts supplied by reference TRBV11-2 and TRBJ2-5, is EAGVAQSPRYKIIEKRQSVAFWCNPISGHATLYWYQQILGQGPKLLIQFQNNGVVDDSQLPKDRFSAERLKGVDSTLKIQPAKLEDSAVYLCASSFGETQYFGPGTRLLVL.

This clone came up a few times. J is TRBJ2-1 and V is TRBV29-1; 9 bases line up with TRBD1. The CDR3 runs 14 residues. Trimming took 6 bases from V and 5 from J; bases not matched to a gene: 8. Looked up from germline, CDR1 is SQVTM and CDR2 is ANQGSEA. CDR3 sequence reads: CSVEFRTGDNEQFF. The CDR3, as DNA: TGCAGCGTGGAGTTCAGGACAGGGGACAATGAGCAGTTCTTC.